The 22 T cell receptor beta chains presented below share a single source sample, sequenced in a study of shared clonotypes between healthy human individuals. Measured with immunoSEQ multiplex PCR; TCRdb has only the in-frame clones, and not every one. Found here are about 980,000 clones, about 80% of them singletons; the top ten hold roughly 1.5%. Input material: memory CD4+ T cells sorted from blood. Described subset: CD45RA-negative fraction. The receptors were gathered from a man aged 18 to 29 in good health.

This clone was detected ten times or more. The chain recombines TRBV5-1 with TRBJ1-6, with D uncertain. CDR1 SGHRS and CDR2 YFSETQ come from the germline V gene. Deletions cut 0 bases from V and 7 bases from J, with 14 bases between. The CDR3 totals 16 residues. CDR3 in DNA: TGCGCCAGCAGCTTGGGTACGGCAGGTCGGAATTCACCCCTCCACTTT. It translates to CASSLGTAGRNSPLHF.

The rearrangement uses TRBV5-4 and TRBJ2-7; D gene ambiguous. The length of the CDR3 is 13 residues. CDR1 is SGHNT, CDR2 YYREEE, per germline (reference sequence). The V gene lost 1 base and the J gene lost 7 bases, with 12 bases spanning the gap. The CDR3 DNA reads as TGTGCCAGCAGCTTGACTGGCGTAGGGGAGCAGTACTTC. It is translated as CASSLTGVGEQYF.

V usage is TRBV19 and J usage is TRBJ2-3; a possible D gene is TRBD2 (5 bases). The CDR3 totals 13 residues. Trimming removed 1 base at V and 11 bases at J, with 13 bases between. From germline, CDR1 is LNHDA and CDR2 SQIVND (reference sequence). Here the CDR3 DNA reads TGTGCCAGTAGTATAGGGGCTGCCGAGGGGCAGTATTTT. Translating it yields CASSIGAAEGQYF.

The V call is TRBV18, the J call TRBJ2-2; D not resolved. The CDR3 extends over 13 amino acids. In germline, CDR1 is KGHSH, CDR2 LQKENI. V was trimmed by 3 bases and J by 6 bases, leaving 8 bases between them. Here the CDR3 reads CASSPIMAGELFF. DNA for the CDR3: TGTGCCAGCTCACCGATCATGGCCGGGGAGCTGTTTTTT.

Details on this clone: The germline gene is not matched at one end of the junction; a read error may be the cause. Other DNA sequences in the same sample also yield this CDR3. J is TRBJ1-2 and V is TRBV5-6; D not certain. Looked up from germline, CDR1 is SGHDT and CDR2 is YYEEEE. The CDR3 contains 15 residues. CDR3 bases: TGCGCCAGCAGCTTGAAACCTTCCTCCAACTATGGCTACACCTTC. Protein: CASSLKPSSNYGYTF.

V gene TRBV4-1 combines with J gene TRBJ2-3, with 8 nucleotides matching TRBD1. This CDR3 is built from 15 residues. Germline V lookup: CDR1 MGHRA, CDR2 YSYEKL. The trim removed 4 bases at V and 2 bases at J, leaving 5 bases unmatched. The CDR3 DNA reads as TGCGCCAGCAGCCTCCAGGGGGCCCTCACAGATACGCAGTATTTT. Protein product: CASSLQGALTDTQYF.

The rearrangement joins TRBV5-4 to TRBJ2-5; the match to TRBD2 covers 12 bases. Germline CDR1 SGHNT, CDR2 YYREEE (reference sequence). The CDR3 loop spans 17 amino acids. Unmatched junction bases numbered 12, after V lost 4 bases and J lost 5 bases. CDR3 amino acids: CASSVLGLAGWRETQYF. DNA for the CDR3: TGTGCCAGCAGCGTTCTTGGACTAGCGGGGTGGAGGGAGACCCAGTACTTC.

Remarks on this clone: In the same sample, other DNA sequences code for this CDR3. The gene calls are TRBV18 and TRBJ2-5; D remains ambiguous. CDR1 and CDR2 (germline): KGHSH, LQKENI. Trimming shortened V by 0 bases and J by 5 bases, and 7 bases separated the two germline ends. The CDR3 contains 13 residues. The CDR3 DNA reads as TGTGCCAGCTCACCACCGTCTGTGGAGACCCAGTACTTC. Protein sequence: CASSPPSVETQYF.

The chain combines TRBV5-4 with TRBJ1-6, with D possibly TRBD1 on 5 matching bases. The CDR3 totals 13 residues. The germline V gene has CDR1 SGHNT and CDR2 YYREEE (reference sequence). V shed 3 bases and J shed 16 bases, with 17 bases lying between them. CDR3 coding DNA: TGTGCCAGCAGCTCCCCTGGTGACAGTGGACTCCACTTT. As protein: CASSSPGDSGLHF.

The chain links TRBV30 to TRBJ1-5; weak D call: TRBD1 (5 bases). Looked up from germline, CDR1 is GTSNPN and CDR2 is SVGIG (reference sequence). V was pared by 6 bases and J by 1 base, with 10 bases between. The length of the CDR3 is 13 residues. The CDR3 protein is CACQGDSNQPQHF. The CDR3, as DNA: TGTGCCTGCCAGGGAGACAGCAATCAGCCCCAGCATTTT. Using reference TRBV30 and TRBJ1-5 for the parts outside the CDR3, the full variable domain is SQTIHQWPATLVQPVGSPLSLECTVEGTSNPNLYWYRQAAGRGLQLLFYSVGIGQISSEVPQNLSASRPQDRQFILSSKKLLLSDSGFYLCACQGDSNQPQHFGDGTRLSIL.

On this clone: Other DNA sequences in the same sample also yield this CDR3. The V gene is TRBV4-3, the J gene TRBJ2-1; D remains ambiguous. V shed 0 bases and J shed 4 bases, with 4 bases lying between them. The CDR3 loop spans 13 amino acids. In germline, CDR1 is LGHNA, CDR2 YSLEER. CDR3 loop: CASSQERYNEQFF. In DNA, the CDR3 is TGCGCCAGCAGCCAAGAGAGATACAATGAGCAGTTCTTC.

The J gene is TRBJ2-3, the V gene TRBV19, with 9 bases that match TRBD2. There are 15 residues in the CDR3. Germline trimming cut 4 bases from V and 2 bases from J; bases unmatched to any gene: 4. The germline gives CDR1 LNHDA, CDR2 SQIVND (reference sequence). The CDR3 DNA reads TGTGCCAGTAGTAGCCTAGCGGGATACACAGATACGCAGTATTTT. Protein sequence: CASSSLAGYTDTQYF.

At least ten counts were recorded for this clone. The gene calls are TRBV19 and TRBJ1-6; no definite D call. The germline V gene encodes CDR1 LNHDA and CDR2 SQIVND (reference sequence). The CDR3 runs 16 residues. The CDR3 spells CASSSLVGSGNSPLHF. In DNA form, the CDR3 reads TGTGCTTCCAGTAGTCTGGTTGGGAGCGGGAATTCACCCCTCCACTTT.

The chain employs TRBV6-1 and TRBJ1-5, with D tentatively TRBD1 (6 bases). The CDR3 is 14 amino acids. Between the trimmed V and J ends, which lost 7 bases and 3 bases, there was a span of 13 bases. The germline gives CDR1 MNHNS, CDR2 SASEGT. The CDR3 loop reads CASKEDSYNQPQHF. CDR3 coding DNA: TGTGCCAGCAAAGAGGACAGCTACAATCAGCCCCAGCATTTT.

J is TRBJ2-7 and V is TRBV6-5; no definite D call. The germline CDR1 and CDR2 sequences are MNHEY and SVGAGI. The CDR3 contains 13 residues. Trimming removed 9 bases at V and 1 base at J, with 13 bases between. CDR3 in amino acids: CASAVRRSYEQYF. Written as DNA, the CDR3 is TGTGCCAGTGCGGTCCGTAGGTCCTACGAGCAGTACTTC.

This clone was seen repeatedly, ten times or more. The chain employs TRBV28 and TRBJ2-5; 7 positions match TRBD1. With V trimmed by 8 bases and J by 5 bases, 5 bases remained unmatched. The CDR3 is made up of 12 amino acids. CDR1 is MDHEN, CDR2 SYDVKM, per germline. CDR3 nucleotide sequence: TGTGCCAGCTCCGACAGGGCGGAGACCCAGTACTTC. Its protein is CASSDRAETQYF.

The chain links TRBV5-1 to TRBJ1-2; D perhaps matches TRBD1 (6 bases). The CDR3 spans 15 residues. V was shortened by 3 bases and J by 4 bases, with 16 bases between the two germline ends. Germline loops: CDR1 SGHRS, CDR2 YFSETQ. CDR3 DNA sequence: TGCGCCAGCAGCTCACAGGGAGGAGGAACCTATGGCTACACCTTC. Residues: CASSSQGGGTYGYTF.

Concerning this clone itself: Distinct nucleotide sequences in the sample also encode this CDR3. V gene TRBV2 combines with J gene TRBJ2-7; D not resolved. Germline CDR1 and CDR2: SNHLY and FYNNEI. This CDR3 comprises 11 residues. Trimming stripped 6 bases from V and 3 bases from J, with 6 bases between. DNA of the CDR3: TGTGCCAGCAGGGCGTACTACGAGCAGTACTTC. This codes for CASRAYYEQYF.

This clone has only one observation. The chain carries TRBV7-2 and TRBJ2-7; D is perhaps TRBD1 (6 bases). CDR1 SGHTA and CDR2 FQGNSA come from the germline V gene. V lost 5 bases and J 2 bases, leaving 13 bases between the germline ends. This CDR3 has 14 residues. The DNA for the CDR3 is TGTGCCAGCAGCCCACAACAGGGTCCCTACGAGCAGTACTTC. Translated, it gives CASSPQQGPYEQYF. Drawing the rest from reference TRBV7-2 and TRBJ2-7, the complete variable domain is GAGVSQSPSNKVTEKGKDVELRCDPISGHTALYWYRQSLGQGLEFLIYFQGNSAPDKSGLPSDRFSAERTGGSVSTLTIQRTQQEDSAVYLCASSPQQGPYEQYFGPGTRLTVT.

This clone occurred a few times. The rearrangement links TRBV7-8 to TRBJ1-5, with no clear D. The CDR3 is made up of 14 amino acids. V was shortened by 1 base and J by 6 bases, with 10 bases between the two germline ends. In germline, CDR1 is SGHVS, CDR2 FQNEAQ. CDR3 sequence reads: CASSLVPGSQPQHF. In nucleotides, the CDR3 is TGTGCCAGCAGCTTAGTTCCGGGGAGTCAGCCCCAGCATTTT.

The chain carries TRBV6-1 and TRBJ1-3; D is uncertain. Germline lookup yields CDR1 MNHNS and CDR2 SASEGT. CDR3 length equals 18 residues. V was trimmed by 2 bases and J by 2 bases, leaving 19 bases between them. The DNA for the CDR3 is TGTGCCAGCAGTGAACTTCTCAAACCAAGGATGACTGGAAACACCATATATTTT. Its translation is CASSELLKPRMTGNTIYF.

V is TRBV5-1 and J is TRBJ1-1; TRBD1 is a possible D gene (5 bases). V lost 0 bases to trimming and J lost 3 bases, with 15 bases between them. This CDR3 region has 16 residues. Germline V gene data show CDR1 as SGHRS and CDR2 as YFSETQ. Here the CDR3 reads CASSLAGLLWDTEAFF. DNA of the CDR3: TGCGCCAGCAGCTTGGCAGGGTTACTATGGGACACTGAAGCTTTCTTT.